The sequence of this T cell receptor (beta chain) was determined in a study of shared clonotypes between healthy human individuals. Looking at the study overall: Each donor's CD8 memory used one plate, CD8 naive two, each CD4 subset three. Whole-study findings and limits: A reduction in generation probabilities was seen for non-shared clonotypes relative to those shared by all four donors. Naive CD4 clonotypes overlapped across a handful of donors at approximately 5.5%.

The authors' processing: ImmunoSEQ gave junction-only sequences without quality scores, so filtering differed. Data came from immunoSEQ multiplex PCR; TCRdb stores just in-frame clones and leaves some out. That table gives V, J and clone size, and the DNA gave D and trimming. Of around 580,000 clones listed, nearly 98% were seen once; the top ten hold approximately 0.33%. Germline CDR1 reads SGHTS; CDR2 reads YDEGEE. Trimming left V 5 bases short and J 5 bases short, with 13 bases between. The CDR3 covers 14 residues. Selected positively for CCR7 and CD45RO-negative, naive CD8 cells excluded terminally differentiated effector memory CD45RA+ cells. To note about this clone: Its target is unknown.

The TCR sequence derives from a man under 40 in good health. V usage is TRBV5-8 and J usage is TRBJ1-4, with D uncertain. The specimen was naive CD8+ T cells sorted from blood. Here the CDR3 reads CASRPLGTNEKLFF. The CDR3 DNA sequence: TGTGCCAGCAGACCACTTGGTACAAATGAAAAACTGTTTTTT.